This TCR beta chain was identified during a study of identical twins. Looked up from germline, CDR1 is MNHEY and CDR2 is SMNVEV (reference sequence). CDR3 length: 16 residues. V dropped 2 bases and J dropped 0 bases, with 13 bases sitting between them. In this sample, this clonotype turned up a few times. A single record per CDR3 protein comes from TCRdb applying MiXCR to the 5' RACE reads. This table has about 520,000 distinct CDR3 sequences, around 20% appearing once. These data are also associated with another study on T cells expressing NK-cell markers.

The specimen was CD4+ T cells sorted from blood. V and J are TRBV27 and TRBJ1-1; D not certain. The TCR sequence derives from a woman younger than 35 in good health. The CDR3 DNA reads TGTGCCAGCAGTTTAGGTGCCAGCCGCTTGAACACTGAAGCTTTCTTT. Residues: CASSLGASRLNTEAFF.